One and the same sample provided the 2 T cell receptor beta chains below, sequenced in a study of T-cell memory formation after mild COVID-19. TCRdb processed the 5' RACE reads anew with MiXCR; each CDR3 protein has one entry. The table has roughly 150,000 distinct CDR3 sequences, under 15% seen once. What was sequenced was PBMCs or a T cell subset sorted from them (not recorded which). These TCRs come from a man between 18 and 35 years old who had mild COVID-19 (a few samples of this study predate the infection). Cell type and time point are not known.

The chain employs TRBV25-1 and TRBJ1-1, with D tentatively TRBD1 (6 bases). V shed 7 bases and J shed 1 base, with 16 bases lying between them. In germline, CDR1 is MGHDK, CDR2 SYGVNS. The CDR3 consists of 15 residues. The CDR3 DNA reads TGTGCCAGCACACCGGGGGGGGCTGGGAACACTGAAGCTTTCTTT. As protein: CASTPGGAGNTEAFF.

This clonotype was counted many times. This rearrangement joins TRBV9 to TRBJ2-1; D may be TRBD2 (6 bases). With 5 bases removed from V and 3 bases from J, the gap between germline ends came to 15 bases. The germline gives CDR1 SGDLS, CDR2 YYNGEE. The CDR3 is 15 amino acids. The CDR3 is CASSPWRGNYNEQFF. In DNA, the CDR3 is TGTGCCAGCAGTCCCTGGCGGGGAAACTACAATGAGCAGTTCTTC.